Listed below are T cell receptor beta chains from one sample, sequenced in a study of a mutant IDH1 vaccine in newly diagnosed glioma. These receptors are not linked to any known antigen. Assay used: immunoSEQ multiplex PCR; TCRdb lists only in-frame clones, some missing. The sample consists of about 44,000 clones, under 90% of them appearing once. Sequenced here: PBMCs, sampled from a glioma patient whose treatment included an IDH1 peptide vaccine. Receptors originate from a woman in her thirties or forties with glioma. Some clones in this sample may be carry-over from other donors' samples. Both conserved end residues are part of each CDR3. The order of the fields is D gene, J gene, V gene, clone size, CDR3 DNA, CDR3 protein. A D gene is named only where the DNA matches it firmly. The size of a clone is reported for some rows only, either as once, few or many, or as a class for expanded clones.

>TRBD1|TRBJ2-1|TRBV5-8|-
TGTGCCAGCAGCGGGGGACAGATCTACAATGAGCAGTTCTTC
CASSGGQIYNEQFF
>TRBD2|TRBJ2-3|TRBV6-1|few
TGTGCCAGCAGAGATAGCGGGGATACGCAGTATTTT
CASRDSGDTQYF
>TRBD1|TRBJ1-3|TRBV5-1|-
TGCGCCAGCAGCTTGGAGGGACAGGGTGTATACACCATATATTTT
CASSLEGQGVYTIYF
>TRBD1|TRBJ1-2|TRBV27|once
TGTGCCAGCCGGGACAGCTATGGCTACACCTTC
CASRDSYGYTF
>TRBD1|TRBJ1-6|TRBV5-4|-
TGTGCCAGCAGCTTGCCTAGCGGGACAGGGAGTAATTCACCCCTCCACTTT
CASSLPSGTGSNSPLHF
>TRBD2|TRBJ2-5|TRBV10-3|-
TGTGCCATCAGCAGACTAGGGATAGCGGGACCACAAGAGACCCAGTACTTC
CAISRLGIAGPQETQYF
>-|TRBJ1-5|TRBV6-1|-
TGTGCCAGCAGTGAAATCCCGAGCGGTCAGCCCCAGCATTTT
CASSEIPSGQPQHF
>-|TRBJ1-4|TRBV20-1|-
TGCAGTGCTAGACGCGGAGAAAAACTGTTTTTT
CSARRGEKLFF
>-|TRBJ1-6|TRBV7-3|-
TGTGCCAGCAGCCCGATTCACAGGGCTGGGGCACCCCTCCACTTT
CASSPIHRAGAPLHF
>-|TRBJ2-3|TRBV4-2|-
TGTGCCAGCAGCCAAGGTGGGGGGTGGGTTATCACAGATACGCAGTATTTT
CASSQGGGWVITDTQYF
>TRBD1|TRBJ2-7|TRBV5-1|-
TGCGCCAGCAGCTTGGAGGCGGGCCAGGGGGCCTCCTACGAGCAGTACTTC
CASSLEAGQGASYEQYF
>TRBD1|TRBJ1-5|TRBV6-1|few
TGTGCCAGCAGTAACGGGGACAGTCCATCACAGCCCCAGCATTTT
CASSNGDSPSQPQHF
>-|TRBJ1-5|TRBV7-2|-
TGTGCCAGCCGTTCACTGGGGCCCCAGCATTTT
CASRSLGPQHF
>-|TRBJ1-4|TRBV21-1|-
TGTGCCAGCAGCAAACTAGTCGGGGGACGGGACAGGGGGGAAAAACTGTTTTTT
CASSKLVGGRDRGEKLFF
>TRBD2|TRBJ2-7|TRBV6-1|-
TGTGCCAGCAGTGAATTAGCGGGCGGAGCGCTATCCTCCTACGAGCAGTACTTC
CASSELAGGALSSYEQYF
>-|TRBJ1-2|TRBV9|-
TGTGCCAGCAGCGTACAGGGGCGCGGAGGCTACACCTTC
CASSVQGRGGYTF
>-|TRBJ2-7|TRBV6-1|-
TGTGCCAGCACTCCCGACGGAATGGGGTCCTACGAGCAGTACTTC
CASTPDGMGSYEQYF
>-|TRBJ1-6|TRBV7-2|-
TGTGCCAGCAGCTTAGTACTGGGGAATTCACCCCTCCACTTT
CASSLVLGNSPLHF